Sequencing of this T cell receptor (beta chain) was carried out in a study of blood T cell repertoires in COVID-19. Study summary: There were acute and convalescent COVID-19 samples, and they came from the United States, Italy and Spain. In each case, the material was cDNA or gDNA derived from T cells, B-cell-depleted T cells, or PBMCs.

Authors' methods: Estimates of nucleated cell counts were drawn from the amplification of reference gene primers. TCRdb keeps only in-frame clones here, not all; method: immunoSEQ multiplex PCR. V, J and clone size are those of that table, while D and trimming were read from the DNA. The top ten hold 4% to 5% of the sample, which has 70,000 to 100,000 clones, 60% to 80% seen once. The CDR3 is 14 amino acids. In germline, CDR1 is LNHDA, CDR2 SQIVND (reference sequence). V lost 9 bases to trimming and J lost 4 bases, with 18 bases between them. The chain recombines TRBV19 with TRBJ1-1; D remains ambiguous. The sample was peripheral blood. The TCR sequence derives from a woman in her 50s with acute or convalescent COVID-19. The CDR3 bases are TGTGCCAGCCGGCCGGCGGGGTGGGGCACTGAAGCTTTCTTT. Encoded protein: CASRPAGWGTEAFF.